These 25 T cell receptor beta chains came from one sample sequenced in a study of human T cells and chemical hapten exposure. Using its own MiXCR run on the RACE reads, TCRdb lists one record per CDR3 protein. The data hold about 190,000 distinct CDR3 sequences, with under 25% observed a single time. Time point in this sample: patch test 3, about 24 weeks after DPC sensitization. Treatment in this sample: therapeutic diphenylcyclopropenone sensitization with weekly scalp DPC. The sequencing used whole blood, collected in connection with sensitization to the hapten diphenylcyclopropenone (DPC). All receptors come from a woman aged 40 to 50 with alopecia areata. Some clones in this sample may be carry-over from other donors' samples.

Only a few counts were recorded for this clonotype. The chain is built from TRBV7-2 and TRBJ2-3; 7 nucleotides line up with TRBD2. The CDR3 has 15 residues. The junction had 4 bases not matched to a gene; V was cut back by 2 bases and J by 2 bases. CDR1 is SGHTA, CDR2 FQGNSA, per germline. CDR3 amino acids: CASSLSGTPTDTQYF. The CDR3 DNA sequence: TGTGCCAGCAGCTTAAGCGGGACTCCCACAGATACGCAGTATTTT.

There are a few counts of this clonotype. The chain joins TRBV5-1 to TRBJ2-2; 10 nucleotides align to TRBD1. The CDR3 length is 16 residues. The trim removed 3 bases at V and 1 base at J, leaving 3 bases unmatched. Germline V gives CDR1 SGHRS, CDR2 YFSETQ. The CDR3 DNA sequence: TGCGCCAGCAGCTCGGGACAGGGGCAGAACACCGGGGAGCTGTTTTTT. Translation gives CASSSGQGQNTGELFF.

The chain recombines TRBV6-2 or TRBV6-3 with TRBJ2-3; tentatively, D is TRBD1 (5 bases). V lost 7 bases and J 8 bases, leaving 16 bases between the germline ends. This CDR3 spans 13 amino acids. The germline CDR1 and CDR2 sequences are MNHEY and SVGEGT. The CDR3 region is CASNQGPSGTQYF. CDR3 in DNA: TGTGCCAGCAACCAGGGCCCTTCTGGTACGCAGTATTTT.

This clonotype was counted a few times. In DNA, the CDR3 is TGTGCCAGCTCACCACAGCAAGAGACCCAGTACTTC. This translates into CASSPQQETQYF. The gene calls are TRBV18 and TRBJ2-5; D unresolved. With 1 base removed from V and 2 bases from J, the gap between germline ends came to 2 bases. The germline gives CDR1 KGHSH, CDR2 LQKENI. CDR3 size: 12 residues.

The sample holds a few counts of this clonotype. The chain is built from TRBV7-6 and TRBJ2-1; TRBD2 aligns across 11 bases. V gave up 5 bases and J gave up 10 bases; unmatched junction bases: 10. The V gene's germline CDR1 is SGHVS and CDR2 FNYEAQ. The CDR3 runs to 15 residues. The CDR3 reads CASSRLAGPRQEQFF. The CDR3 DNA sequence: TGTGCCAGCAGCCGACTAGCGGGACCTCGACAGGAGCAGTTCTTC.

This clonotype was found a few times. This chain uses TRBV7-2 with TRBJ2-7; 10 positions agree with TRBD2. Per the germline V gene, CDR1 is SGHTA and CDR2 is FQGNSA. The CDR3 extends over 15 amino acids. The junction had 12 bases not matched to a gene; V was cut back by 1 base and J by 12 bases. The CDR3 region is CASSLGLAGDLGLYF. The CDR3 nucleotides read TGTGCCAGCAGCTTAGGCCTAGCGGGAGATTTGGGTCTGTACTTC.

This clonotype was seen a handful of times. This chain connects TRBV20-1 to TRBJ2-1, with 7 bases fitting TRBD2. The CDR3 extends over 14 amino acids. Germline values: CDR1 DFQATT, CDR2 SNEGSKA (reference sequence). The ends lost 3 bases at V and 4 bases at J; junction bases unmatched: 6. In nucleotides, the CDR3 is TGCAGTGCTAGTACGGCGGGAGAATACAATGAGCAGTTCTTC. Its protein is CSASTAGEYNEQFF.

This clonotype has a single count. The chain has TRBV10-3 and TRBJ2-1; D is tentatively TRBD1 or TRBD2 (5 bases each). This CDR3 is 13 amino acids long. Germline CDR1 and CDR2: ENHRY and SYGVKD. V shed 6 bases and J shed 5 bases, with 11 bases lying between them. The DNA of the CDR3 is TGTGCCATCAGCCGGGACGAGAACAATGAGCAGTTCTTC. This gives the protein CAISRDENNEQFF.

This clonotype was seen a few times. This chain links TRBV20-1 with TRBJ2-5; D is ambiguous. The V gene's germline CDR1 is DFQATT and CDR2 SNEGSKA (reference sequence). V lost 3 bases and J lost 7, with 9 bases in between. The CDR3 extends over 11 amino acids. DNA for the CDR3: TGCAGTGCTAGTGTGGGTGGGACCCAGTACTTC. It specifies CSASVGGTQYF.

As regards this clonotype: One end of the junction does not line up with germline, which may come from a read error. The chain links TRBV28 to TRBJ2-1; TRBD2 matches at 9 bases. This CDR3 is built from 15 residues. Germline V gene lookup returns CDR1 MDHEN and CDR2 SYDVKM. The CDR3 sequence is CANSSEPGLANEQFF. The CDR3, as DNA: TGTGCCAACAGTTCGGAACCGGGACTAGCCAATGAGCAGTTCTTC.

This clonotype was counted once. The chain uses TRBV11-2 and TRBJ1-1; D is unresolved. CDR3 length: 16 residues. Trimming took 0 bases from V and 0 from J, leaving 11 bases between them. The V gene's germline CDR1 is SGHAT and CDR2 FQNNGV. The CDR3, as DNA: TGTGCCAGCAGCTTAGATTCGCAGATCCTGAACACTGAAGCTTTCTTT. The encoded protein is CASSLDSQILNTEAFF.

This clonotype was seen more than once but under ten times. The chain carries TRBV20-1 and TRBJ1-1, with D possibly TRBD1 on 5 matching bases. V lost 4 bases and J 4 bases, leaving 10 bases between the germline ends. Germline assignment: CDR1 DFQATT and CDR2 SNEGSKA (reference sequence). The CDR3 runs 12 residues. CDR3 protein: CSAKTGSTEAFF. CDR3 DNA: TGCAGTGCTAAAACAGGATCCACTGAAGCTTTCTTT.

The rearrangement joins TRBV6-5 to TRBJ1-1; D is undetermined. The germline V gene encodes CDR1 MNHEY and CDR2 SVGAGI. Trimming removed 2 bases at V and 8 bases at J, with 9 bases between. CDR3 length equals 12 residues. CDR3 region: CASSYHGREAFF. CDR3 DNA sequence: TGTGCCAGCAGTTACCACGGCCGGGAAGCTTTCTTT.

The CDR3 region is CASIQGYRSYYNEQFF. The CDR3 DNA reads TGTGCCAGCATCCAGGGCTACAGGTCTTACTACAATGAGCAGTTCTTC. This chain connects TRBV7-9 to TRBJ2-1; perhaps TRBD1 as D (5 bases). This CDR3 has 16 amino acids. Trimming pared 7 bases from V and 3 bases from J, leaving 19 bases between. The germline gives CDR1 SEHNR, CDR2 FQNEAQ (reference sequence).

The chain joins TRBV6-2 or TRBV6-3 to TRBJ2-5; D unclear. V was cut by 5 bases and J by 4 bases, with 8 bases left in between. CDR1 and CDR2 (germline): MNHEY, SVGEGT. The CDR3 extends over 12 amino acids. In DNA form, the CDR3 reads TGTGCCAGCAGTGGGTCTAGAGAGACCCAGTACTTC. Protein product: CASSGSRETQYF.

This clonotype was picked up a small number of times. The rearrangement uses TRBV29-1 and TRBJ1-1; D not certain. V lost 1 base to trimming and J lost 3 bases, with 9 bases between them. Germline V gene lookup returns CDR1 SQVTM and CDR2 ANQGSEA. The CDR3 is made up of 13 amino acids. CDR3 protein: CSVEGRWDTEAFF. CDR3 coding DNA: TGCAGCGTTGAAGGTCGGTGGGACACTGAAGCTTTCTTT.

The V call is TRBV20-1, the J call TRBJ2-7; D uncertain. The CDR3 totals 11 residues. CDR1 and CDR2 from the germline V gene are DFQATT and SNEGSKA (reference sequence). V was shortened by 6 bases and J by 1 base, with 7 bases between the two germline ends. CDR3: CSASRSYEQYF. The DNA for the CDR3 is TGCAGTGCCTCAAGATCCTACGAGCAGTACTTC.

Many counts were recorded for this clonotype. The rearrangement uses TRBV6-1 and TRBJ1-2; unclear D gene. CDR3 length: 11 amino acids. The V gene's germline CDR1 is MNHNS and CDR2 SASEGT. Between the trimmed V and J ends, which lost 8 bases and 7 bases, there was a span of 11 bases. CDR3 amino acids: CASLGDPGYTF. The CDR3 bases are TGTGCCAGCCTGGGAGACCCTGGCTACACCTTC.

The chain recombines TRBV6-5 with TRBJ1-6; 7 bases agree with TRBD1. Germline CDR1 is MNHEY and CDR2 is SVGAGI. J lost 5 bases, V lost 5 bases, and 3 bases had no gene match. The CDR3 is 14 amino acids. As DNA, the CDR3 is TGTGCCAGCAGTCGACAGGGCAATAATTCACCCCTCCACTTT. As protein: CASSRQGNNSPLHF.

Of note for this clonotype: A much larger clone differs by one base, so this may be a read error. V is TRBV6-2 or TRBV6-3 and J is TRBJ2-3; D perhaps matches TRBD2 (7 bases). The length of the CDR3 is 18 residues. CDR1 is MNHEY, CDR2 SVGEGT, per germline. The CDR3 loop is CAGSYRLTGGTNTDTQYF. CDR3 nucleotides: TGTGCCGGCAGTTACCGGTTGACAGGAGGGACTAACACAGATACGCAGTATTTT.

The genes are TRBV7-2 and TRBJ2-3; D is uncertain. The germline V gene has CDR1 SGHTA and CDR2 FQGNSA. This CDR3 comprises 11 residues. V was shortened by 8 bases and J by 2 bases, with 5 bases between the two germline ends. The CDR3: CASGNTDTQYF. CDR3 in DNA: TGTGCCAGCGGTAACACAGATACGCAGTATTTT. The entire variable domain, with the rest obtained from reference TRBV7-2 and TRBJ2-3, is as follows: GAGVSQSPSNKVTEKGKDVELRCDPISGHTALYWYRQSLGQGLEFLIYFQGNSAPDKSGLPSDRFSAERTGGSVSTLTIQRTQQEDSAVYLCASGNTDTQYFGPGTRLTVL.

This clonotype turned up a few times. The V call is TRBV29-1, the J call TRBJ2-7; no clear D gene. The CDR3 loop spans 13 amino acids. Deletions cut 5 bases from V and 2 bases from J, with 13 bases between. Germline loops: CDR1 SQVTM, CDR2 ANQGSEA. The CDR3 nucleotides are TGCAGCGTTAGGAATCTTGGCCCCTACGAGCAGTACTTC. It is translated as CSVRNLGPYEQYF.

The sample holds a few counts of this clonotype. This rearrangement joins TRBV7-8 to TRBJ2-1; no clear D. Germline values: CDR1 SGHVS, CDR2 FQNEAQ. The CDR3 length is 16 residues. V gave up 2 bases and J gave up 5 bases, with 16 bases separating them. The CDR3 loop is CASSLFGRVGHNEQFF. DNA of the CDR3: TGTGCCAGCAGCTTATTTGGACGAGTAGGGCACAATGAGCAGTTCTTC.

V is TRBV29-1 and J is TRBJ2-2, with 11 bases matching TRBD2. Germline-derived CDR1 and CDR2 are SQVTM and ANQGSEA. The CDR3 loop spans 15 amino acids. The CDR3 region is CSKPTSGRYTGELFF. CDR3 in DNA: TGCAGTAAACCTACTAGCGGGAGATACACCGGGGAGCTGTTTTTT.

V is TRBV6-2 or TRBV6-3 and J is TRBJ2-7, with TRBD1 identical over 7 bases. The V gene's germline CDR1 is MNHEY and CDR2 SVGEGT. The CDR3 consists of 16 residues. V was pared by 4 bases and J by 2 bases, with 11 bases of the junction left unmatched. CDR3 sequence reads: CASSSPTSDRAYEQYF. As DNA, the CDR3 is TGTGCCAGCAGTTCCCCGACCTCCGACAGGGCCTACGAGCAGTACTTC.